These 12 T cell receptor beta chains were all obtained from the same sample, sequenced in a study of tumor-infiltrating lymphocytes in glioblastoma multiforme. TCR beta libraries were built from RNA through three nested multiplex PCR rounds using modified ARM-PCR. TCRdb analysed the multiplex PCR reads with MiXCR anew, one entry per CDR3 protein. Among thousands of distinct CDR3 sequences listed, around two thirds were seen once. The specimen was brain tumor tissue. These receptors all stem from a male donor with glioblastoma.

Worth noting for this clonotype: Lacking the conserved final phenylalanine or tryptophan, this CDR3 likely reflects a read error. The limits of the CDR3 on the DNA are not certain, so only TCRdb's listed CDR3 is given. This chain joins TRBV4-1 and TRBJ1-1. The CDR3 has 13 residues if both end residues are counted. The germline V gene encodes CDR1 MGHRA and CDR2 YSYEKL. CDR3: CTSSQEISTEALL.

The chain is built from TRBV29-1 and TRBJ2-7, with 7 nucleotides matching TRBD2. Germline values: CDR1 SQVTM, CDR2 ANQGSEA. The CDR3 contains 13 residues. CDR3: CIVQTSDSYEEYF. CDR3 sequence (DNA): TGCATCGTCCAAACTAGCGACTCCTACGAGGAATACTTC.

The chain joins TRBV29-1 to TRBJ2-5, with D perhaps matching TRBD2 (6 bases). Trimming left V 4 bases short and J 5 bases short, with 14 bases between. The CDR3 is 13 amino acids. In germline, CDR1 is SQVTM, CDR2 ANQGSEA. The CDR3 DNA is TGCAGCGTTGCTTTGGTCGGGGGTGAGACCCAGTACTTC. Its translation: CSVALVGGETQYF.

The V and J genes are TRBV12-3 or TRBV12-4 and TRBJ1-1; 8 bases align to TRBD1. V gave up 4 bases and J gave up 8 bases; unmatched junction bases: 6. The CDR3 has 13 amino acids. CDR3 residues: CASSSSQGAEAFF. The CDR3 DNA reads TGTGCCAGCAGTTCCAGTCAGGGGGCGGAAGCTTTCTTT.

The chain is built from TRBV11-2 and TRBJ2-1, with D possibly matching TRBD2 (6 bases). The V gene lost 3 bases and the J gene lost 13 bases, with 22 bases spanning the gap. The V gene's germline CDR1 is SGHAT and CDR2 FQNNGV. The length of the CDR3 is 15 residues. As DNA, the CDR3 is TGTGCCAGCAGCTTTTGCGGGACCAGCAAAGGAACACAGTTCTTC. Protein: CASSFCGTSKGTQFF.

J is TRBJ2-7 and V is TRBV29-1; the match to TRBD1 covers 7 bases. V trimming: 7 bases; J trimming: 1 base; junction bases outside the gene matches: 1. Germline values: CDR1 SQVTM, CDR2 ANQGSEA. This CDR3 is built from 11 residues. As DNA, the CDR3 is TGCAGCGCGGGACAGTCCTACGAGCAGTACTTC. Protein: CSAGQSYEQYF.

This clonotype was seen just once. This rearrangement joins TRBV7-3 to TRBJ2-1; D gene ambiguous. The CDR3 runs 13 residues. Per the germline V gene, CDR1 is SGHTA and CDR2 is FQGTGA. The V gene lost 0 bases and the J gene lost 4 bases, with 4 bases spanning the gap. The DNA for the CDR3 is TGTGCCAGCAGCTTAACAGGATACAATGAGCAGTTCTTC. Translating gives CASSLTGYNEQFF.

V gene TRBV29-1 combines with J gene TRBJ2-2, with D hard to call. Trimming shortened V by 2 bases and J by 5 bases, and 9 bases separated the two germline ends. Germline V gives CDR1 SQVTM, CDR2 ANQGSEA. The CDR3 has 13 amino acids. The CDR3 reads CSVERVQTGELFF. As DNA, the CDR3 is TGCAGCGTTGAAAGGGTCCAGACCGGGGAGCTGTTTTTT.

The chain has TRBV14 and TRBJ2-3; D is ambiguous. V lost 0 bases and J lost 14, with 15 bases in between. Germline CDR1 is SGHDN and CDR2 is FVKESK. The CDR3 length is 13 residues. DNA of the CDR3: TGTGCCAGCAGCCAAGATCGAGCGTCATTGCCGTATTTT. Its protein is CASSQDRASLPYF.

The chain employs TRBV11-2 and TRBJ2-1; D is possibly TRBD1 or TRBD2 (5 bases each). The V and J ends lost 1 base and 10 bases respectively, with 20 bases between them. The germline V gene has CDR1 SGHAT and CDR2 FQNNGV. This CDR3 has 16 amino acids. The CDR3 reads CASSLVGGLLFNEQFF. In DNA, the CDR3 is TGTGCCAGCAGCTTAGTTGGGGGTCTCCTCTTTAACGAGCAGTTCTTC. The whole variable domain, remainder taken from reference TRBV11-2 and TRBJ2-1, is EAGVAQSPRYKIIEKRQSVAFWCNPISGHATLYWYQQILGQGPKLLIQFQNNGVVDDSQLPKDRFSAERLKGVDSTLKIQPAKLEDSAVYLCASSLVGGLLFNEQFFGPGTRLTVL.

This clonotype was detected once. V gene TRBV6-1 combines with J gene TRBJ1-5; TRBD1 matches at 10 bases. Unmatched junction bases numbered 8, after V lost 5 bases and J lost 7 bases. This CDR3 is 15 amino acids long. The V gene's germline CDR1 is MNHNS and CDR2 SASEGT. CDR3 coding DNA: TGTGCCAGCAGTTTCTCGACAGGGGGCGGACAGCCCCAGCATTTT. Amino acid sequence: CASSFSTGGGQPQHF.

This rearrangement joins TRBV5-6 to TRBJ1-1; 11 bases are a match to TRBD1. This CDR3 region has 14 residues. V shed 4 bases and J 4 bases; nucleotides not matched to a gene: 3. The germline gives CDR1 SGHDT, CDR2 YYEEEE. CDR3 protein: CASSLGTGGTEAFF. In nucleotides, the CDR3 is TGTGCCAGCAGCCTCGGGACAGGGGGCACTGAAGCTTTCTTT.